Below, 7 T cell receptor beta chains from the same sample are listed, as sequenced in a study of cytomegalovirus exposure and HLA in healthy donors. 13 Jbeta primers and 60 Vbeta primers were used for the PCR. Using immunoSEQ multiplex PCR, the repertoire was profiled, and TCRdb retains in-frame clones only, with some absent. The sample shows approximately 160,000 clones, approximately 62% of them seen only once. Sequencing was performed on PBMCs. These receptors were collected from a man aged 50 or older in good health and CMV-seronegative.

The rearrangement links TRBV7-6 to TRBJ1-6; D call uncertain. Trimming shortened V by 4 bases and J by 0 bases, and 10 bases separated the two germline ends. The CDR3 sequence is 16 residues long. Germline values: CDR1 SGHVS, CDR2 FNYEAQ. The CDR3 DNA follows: TGTGCCAGCAGCTCTCGACTTAGCTCCTATAATTCACCCCTCCACTTT. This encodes CASSSRLSSYNSPLHF.

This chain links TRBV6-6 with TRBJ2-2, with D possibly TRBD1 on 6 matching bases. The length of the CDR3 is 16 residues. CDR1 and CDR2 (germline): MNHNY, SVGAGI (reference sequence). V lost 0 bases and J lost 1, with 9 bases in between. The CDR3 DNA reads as TGTGCCAGCAGTTACTCGGCAGGGGTGAACACCGGGGAGCTGTTTTTT. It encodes CASSYSAGVNTGELFF.

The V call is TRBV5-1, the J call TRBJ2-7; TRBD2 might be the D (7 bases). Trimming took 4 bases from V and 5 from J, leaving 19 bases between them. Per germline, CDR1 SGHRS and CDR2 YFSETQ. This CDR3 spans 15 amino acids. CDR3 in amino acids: CASSLYRGAMNEQYF. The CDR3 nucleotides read TGCGCCAGCAGCCTATATCGGGGGGCGATGAACGAGCAGTACTTC. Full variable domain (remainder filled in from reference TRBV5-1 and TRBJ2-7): KAGVTQTPRYLIKTRGQQVTLSCSPISGHRSVSWYQQTPGQGLQFLFEYFSETQRNKGNFPGRFSGRQFSNSRSEMNVSTLELGDSALYLCASSLYRGAMNEQYFGPGTRLTVT.

CDR3 DNA sequence: TGCGCCAGCAGTGATACAGGGAGGAACACTGAAGCTTTCTTT. This translates into CASSDTGRNTEAFF. The V and J genes are TRBV10-2 and TRBJ1-1; perhaps TRBD1 as D (6 bases). The V and J ends lost 3 bases and 1 base respectively, with 9 bases between them. This CDR3 contains 14 residues. The germline V gene has CDR1 WSHSY and CDR2 SAAADI.

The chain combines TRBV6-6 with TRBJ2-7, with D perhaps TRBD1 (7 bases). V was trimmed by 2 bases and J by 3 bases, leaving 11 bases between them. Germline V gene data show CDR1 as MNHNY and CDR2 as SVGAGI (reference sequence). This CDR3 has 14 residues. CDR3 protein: CASSYGGGGYEQYF. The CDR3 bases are TGTGCCAGCAGTTACGGAGGGGGCGGCTACGAGCAGTACTTC.

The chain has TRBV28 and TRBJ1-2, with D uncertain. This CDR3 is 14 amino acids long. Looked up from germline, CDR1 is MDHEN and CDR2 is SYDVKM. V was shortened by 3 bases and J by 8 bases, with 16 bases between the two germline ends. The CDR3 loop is CASSFTKAFEGYTF. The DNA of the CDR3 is TGTGCCAGCAGTTTTACTAAGGCGTTCGAGGGCTACACCTTC.

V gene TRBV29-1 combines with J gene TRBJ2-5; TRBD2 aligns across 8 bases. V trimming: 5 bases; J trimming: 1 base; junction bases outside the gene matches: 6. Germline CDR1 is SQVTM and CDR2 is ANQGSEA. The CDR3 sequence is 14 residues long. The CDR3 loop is CSVLRTSLQETQYF. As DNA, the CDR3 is TGCAGCGTTCTAAGGACTAGCCTCCAAGAGACCCAGTACTTC.